This TCR beta chain was sequenced in a study of blood T cell repertoires in COVID-19 (dated by TCRdb to the early 2020s). Context from the whole study: Samples from collaborators originated in the United States, Italy and Spain and spanned both the acute and convalescent phases of COVID-19. The dataset comprised deeply sampled blood TCRbeta repertoires from subjects exposed to, actively infected with, or recovered from COVID-19. The prospective study material was composed of cDNA or gDNA derived from T cells, B-cell-depleted T cells, or PBMCs. Sample metadata almost always included a de-identified subject ID, COVID-19 status, age in years and sex. The repertoires were released in a freely available public database meant as a resource for research on the immune response to SARS-CoV-2. HLA class I and class II types, where available, came from metadata supplied by the sample provider rather than from assay-based typing. Samples were obtained from the ongoing ImmuneRACE study (first 160 participants) and from about 1,300 subjects provided by 6 global collaborators. Findings and caveats that apply to the study as a whole: The amount of clinical and demographic metadata varied by source and participant and was provided uncurated.

Each collaborating institution followed its own protocols to collect whole blood in K2EDTA tubes. Collaborator samples were shipped for TCRbeta analysis as frozen whole blood, isolated PBMCs, or DNA extracted from either sample type. TCRbeta CDR3 regions were amplified from genomic DNA using the immunoSEQ Assay, a bias-controlled multiplex PCR. As for the authors' bioinformatics: Nucleated cell counts per sample were estimated from amplification of reference gene primers within the assay. To quantify the absolute abundance of each unique TCRbeta CDR3 rearrangement, sequence reads were collapsed and filtered. For each sample, productive Simpson clonality was calculated as the square root of Simpson's diversity index across productive rearrangements. Entries here come from immuneACCESS through TCRdb and include only in-frame sequences with V and J called. Some clones fail to appear in such tables; in the studies checked, an unresolved V gene covers under half of the shortfall, and the cause of the remainder is unknown. The V and J calls and clone size come from that table; D and trimming were worked out from the DNA. Across this sample there are 90,000 to 120,000 clones, with roughly 91% seen only once. The ten largest clones represent roughly 6% of the sample.

V and J are truncated by 7 bases and 0 bases respectively, leaving an intervening sequence of 10 bases. CDR1 is given as SEHNR and CDR2 as FQNEAQ, both from the germline V gene (reference sequence). There are 14 amino acids in the CDR3, from cysteine to phenylalanine inclusive. Of the read, only the CDR3 DNA is kept; its 42 bases are in frame from base 1. This clone has a handful of counts. Which antigen it targets is not known. It has no much larger one-base neighbor in the sample; base qualities were not kept. This TCR came from a human donor in a cohort sampled during active COVID-19. What was sequenced was peripheral blood. The V and J segments used are TRBV7-9 and TRBJ1-3, and the D gene may be TRBD1, 5 bases matching. This receptor carries the CDR3 CASTDSFSGNTIYF. The bases are TGTGCCAGCACCGACAGCTTCTCTGGAAACACCATATATTTT.